This T cell receptor beta chain was retrieved from a study of blood T cell repertoires in COVID-19. This table comes from immunoSEQ multiplex PCR, and its TCRdb copy is limited to in-frame clones, with some not included. This repertoire shows around 380,000 clones, over 75% found once; its top ten account for under 1.5%. Germline assignment: CDR1 MNHEY and CDR2 SMNVEV (reference sequence). Deletions cut 4 bases from V and 3 bases from J, with 13 bases between. The CDR3 is made up of 15 amino acids. The chain joins TRBV27 to TRBJ2-1, with a possible D match to TRBD2 (5 bases). Sequenced: PBMCs or T cells enriched from blood (not recorded which). This TCR came from a man in his thirties or forties who had recovered from COVID-19. Here the CDR3 DNA reads TGTGCCAGCAGTTCACCGGGAAAACTCTACAATGAGCAGTTCTTC. Its translation is CASSSPGKLYNEQFF.